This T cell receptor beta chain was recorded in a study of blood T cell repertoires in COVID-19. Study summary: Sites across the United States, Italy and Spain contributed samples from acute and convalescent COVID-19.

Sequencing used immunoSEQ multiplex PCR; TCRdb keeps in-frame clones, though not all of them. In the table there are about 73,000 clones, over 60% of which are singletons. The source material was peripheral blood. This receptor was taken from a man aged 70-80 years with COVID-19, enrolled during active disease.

CDR3 in DNA: TGTGCCAGTAGTAGGAAGCTTACAGGCTCCTTCGGCACAGATACGCAGTATTTT. Amino acids: CASSRKLTGSFGTDTQYF. V and J are TRBV19 and TRBJ2-3; weak D call: TRBD1 (5 bases). The CDR3 length is 18 residues. Germline V gene data show CDR1 as LNHDA and CDR2 as SQIVND (reference sequence). V was shortened by 4 bases and J by 1 base, with 21 bases between the two germline ends.